The source of this T cell receptor (beta chain) is a study of CD8 T cells in ankylosing spondylitis. Study conclusions and caveats: Past studies reported some motif variants in reactive arthritis synovial fluid and blood. Reportedly, matched ankylosing spondylitis synovial fluid was significantly enriched for disease-linked clones.

CDR1 is SEHNR, CDR2 FQNEAQ, per germline (reference sequence). The CDR3 is 15 residues long. V lost 2 bases to trimming and J lost 3 bases, with 14 bases between them. This clonotype was counted ten times or more. Antigen: not known. Using quantitative 5'-RACE with molecular barcodes, the authors made TCR beta libraries. TCRdb recomputed calls from the 5' RACE reads with MiXCR, one row per CDR3 protein. The sample has around 39,000 distinct CDR3 sequences; 13% are singletons. The chain is built from TRBV7-9 and TRBJ2-7; D is perhaps TRBD1 (5 bases). The TCR originated in a male donor with ankylosing spondylitis. The sample consisted of synovial fluid, either unsorted or a sorted T cell fraction (not recorded which). The CDR3 sequence is CASSLYRQGLYEQYF. DNA for the CDR3: TGTGCCAGCAGCTTATATCGGCAGGGCCTCTACGAGCAGTACTTC. The variable domain in full, completed from reference TRBV7-9 and TRBJ2-7, reads DTGVSQNPRHKITKRGQNVTFRCDPISEHNRLYWYRQTLGQGPEFLTYFQNEAQLEKSRLLSDRFSAERPKGSFSTLEIQRTEQGDSAMYLCASSLYRQGLYEQYFGPGTRLTVT.